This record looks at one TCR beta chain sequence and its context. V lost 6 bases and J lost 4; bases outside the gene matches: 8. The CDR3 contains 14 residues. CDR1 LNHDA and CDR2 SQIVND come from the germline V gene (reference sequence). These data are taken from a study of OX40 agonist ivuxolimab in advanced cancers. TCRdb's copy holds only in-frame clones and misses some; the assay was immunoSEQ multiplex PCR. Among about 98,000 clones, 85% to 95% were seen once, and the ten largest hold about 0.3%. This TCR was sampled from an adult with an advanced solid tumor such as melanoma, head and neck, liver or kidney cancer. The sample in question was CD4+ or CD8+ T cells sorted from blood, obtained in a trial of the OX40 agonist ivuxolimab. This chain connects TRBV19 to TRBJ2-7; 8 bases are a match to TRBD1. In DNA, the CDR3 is TGTGCCAGTAGGATGAGGACAGGGAGATACGAGCAGTACTTC. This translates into CASRMRTGRYEQYF.